A selection of T cell receptor beta chains follows, all from one sample in a study of T cell repertoires in cytomegalovirus infection. TCRdb independently ran MiXCR on the reads; one entry per CDR3 protein. The sample has approximately 74,000 distinct CDR3 sequences, approximately 42% seen once; the top ten hold 90% to 95%. Their target antigens are unknown. The sequencing here drew on CD8+ T cells from cultured PBMCs, taken from culture after CMV antigen stimulation. These receptors were obtained from a human donor in good health (CMV status not recorded). Some clones in this sample may be carry-over from other donors' samples. CDR3s include the opening cysteine and the closing phenylalanine or tryptophan. Only some rows state a clone size, as once, few, many or a class for expanded clones.

v_gene	abundance	len	j_gene	CDR3aa
TRBV11-1	few	12	TRBJ2-7	CASSSGVGEQYF
TRBV5-4	NA	15	TRBJ2-1	CASSLTVAGVYEQFF
TRBV7-6	once	14	TRBJ1-4	CASSRGGGDEKLFF
TRBV7-8	few	17	TRBJ1-5	CASSPNAGGAGNQPQHF
TRBV7-2	many	16	TRBJ2-3	CASSWLAATSGDTQYF
TRBV5-1	NA	14	TRBJ1-1	CASSFRGSGTEAFF
TRBV6-2/TRBV6-3	NA	12	TRBJ2-1	CASTTGYNEQFF
TRBV12-3/TRBV12-4	NA	14	TRBJ2-7	CASSSGRGLYEQYF
TRBV27	few	13	TRBJ1-2	CASSLSSGYGYTF
TRBV7-2	NA	16	TRBJ2-3	CASSLSWTRRTDTQYF
TRBV6-2/TRBV6-3	few	18	TRBJ2-7	CASSYSPLDNLSPYEQYF
TRBV12-3/TRBV12-4	NA	14	TRBJ2-5	CASSPGPVGETQYF
TRBV7-9	NA	15	TRBJ1-2	CASSLGGIPEDGYTF
TRBV28	NA	13	TRBJ1-2	CASSLMGASGYTF
TRBV7-2	many	17	TRBJ2-3	CASSLPAGREGTDTQYF
TRBV6-9	NA	20	TRBJ2-3	CATNRSSGGAGISRTDTQYF
TRBV7-2	NA	16	TRBJ2-7	CASSLGPAGGNYEQYF
TRBV6-1	many	19	TRBJ2-3	CASSDGGLGLAGIADTQYF
TRBV7-4	NA	14	TRBJ1-2	CASSSGASNYGYTF
TRBV7-9	few	14	TRBJ1-3	CASSFPGGGNTIYF
TRBV7-2	NA	17	TRBJ2-5	CASSLHGSSGAGETQYF
TRBV7-2	NA	16	TRBJ1-5	CASSLDFRVLNQPQHF
TRBV10-3	few	15	TRBJ2-6	CAARQESSGANVLTF
TRBV7-9	NA	17	TRBJ1-1	CASSLEGLIRFNTEAFF
TRBV7-9	NA	16	TRBJ2-5	CASSLVYSGEQETQYF
TRBV11-2	NA	16	TRBJ2-1	CASTHHRGSSYNEQFF
TRBV20-1	NA	16	TRBJ2-3	CSAQGGDYRYSDTQYF
TRBV2	NA	13	TRBJ1-1	CASSYREYTEAFF
TRBV20-1	few	14	TRBJ2-7	CSALPTDPTYEQYF
TRBV5-3	NA	12	TRBJ2-1	CASSELVNEQFF
TRBV7-9	NA	13	TRBJ1-2	CASSLRDDYGYTF
TRBV7-6	NA	19	TRBJ2-3	CASSPGIIVAGGRTDTQYF
TRBV7-9	NA	17	TRBJ2-1	CASRDTGANGGMNEQFF
TRBV7-3	few	16	TRBJ2-1	CASSKQRTSSYNEQFF
TRBV9	NA	15	TRBJ1-6	CASSVVGDEGSPLHF
TRBV2	few	15	TRBJ2-7	CASGRGQNGGYEQYF
TRBV6-6	NA	15	TRBJ2-3	CASSQAGGQADTQYF
TRBV7-9	few	12	TRBJ2-1	CASSLVIDEQFF
TRBV7-3	NA	15	TRBJ2-5	CASSQQPGLQETQYF
TRBV7-6	NA	16	TRBJ2-7	CASSLRAQVGSYEQYF
TRBV19	NA	13	TRBJ2-7	CASSIAGTYEQYF
TRBV28	NA	16	TRBJ1-5	CASSLVPRRVQWAQHF
TRBV5-6	NA	13	TRBJ1-2	CASSLLDIYGYTF
TRBV7-9	NA	14	TRBJ1-4	CASVEGLANEKLFF
TRBV27	NA	16	TRBJ1-4	CASSGRQGPTNEKLFF
TRBV4-1	few	16	TRBJ2-1	CASSQSSGGLIDEQFF
TRBV4-1	NA	14	TRBJ1-5	CASSPQGAHQPQHF
TRBV6-1	once	19	TRBJ1-5	CASSELRTGGFYSNQPQHF
TRBV19	many	16	TRBJ1-2	CASTTTMTGLLHGYTF
TRBV7-9	NA	13	TRBJ2-7	CASSFRTDDEQYF
TRBV19	NA	15	TRBJ1-5	CASSFWDSSNQPQHF
TRBV7-9	NA	11	TRBJ2-5	CASSLDSGKYF
TRBV12-3/TRBV12-4	NA	14	TRBJ1-1	CASGFTLLNTEAFF
TRBV5-6	NA	16	TRBJ2-1	CASSSALAPYYNEQFF
TRBV7-8	NA	15	TRBJ2-5	CASSPFGREQETQYF
TRBV11-2	NA	16	TRBJ2-2	CASSLQTGWDTGELFF
TRBV3-1	NA	17	TRBJ1-1	CASSQVAGSAWSTEAFF
TRBV4-3	NA	16	TRBJ2-5	CASSQDKTGGGETQYF
TRBV12-3/TRBV12-4	NA	15	TRBJ2-7	CASSPDKGSFYEQYF